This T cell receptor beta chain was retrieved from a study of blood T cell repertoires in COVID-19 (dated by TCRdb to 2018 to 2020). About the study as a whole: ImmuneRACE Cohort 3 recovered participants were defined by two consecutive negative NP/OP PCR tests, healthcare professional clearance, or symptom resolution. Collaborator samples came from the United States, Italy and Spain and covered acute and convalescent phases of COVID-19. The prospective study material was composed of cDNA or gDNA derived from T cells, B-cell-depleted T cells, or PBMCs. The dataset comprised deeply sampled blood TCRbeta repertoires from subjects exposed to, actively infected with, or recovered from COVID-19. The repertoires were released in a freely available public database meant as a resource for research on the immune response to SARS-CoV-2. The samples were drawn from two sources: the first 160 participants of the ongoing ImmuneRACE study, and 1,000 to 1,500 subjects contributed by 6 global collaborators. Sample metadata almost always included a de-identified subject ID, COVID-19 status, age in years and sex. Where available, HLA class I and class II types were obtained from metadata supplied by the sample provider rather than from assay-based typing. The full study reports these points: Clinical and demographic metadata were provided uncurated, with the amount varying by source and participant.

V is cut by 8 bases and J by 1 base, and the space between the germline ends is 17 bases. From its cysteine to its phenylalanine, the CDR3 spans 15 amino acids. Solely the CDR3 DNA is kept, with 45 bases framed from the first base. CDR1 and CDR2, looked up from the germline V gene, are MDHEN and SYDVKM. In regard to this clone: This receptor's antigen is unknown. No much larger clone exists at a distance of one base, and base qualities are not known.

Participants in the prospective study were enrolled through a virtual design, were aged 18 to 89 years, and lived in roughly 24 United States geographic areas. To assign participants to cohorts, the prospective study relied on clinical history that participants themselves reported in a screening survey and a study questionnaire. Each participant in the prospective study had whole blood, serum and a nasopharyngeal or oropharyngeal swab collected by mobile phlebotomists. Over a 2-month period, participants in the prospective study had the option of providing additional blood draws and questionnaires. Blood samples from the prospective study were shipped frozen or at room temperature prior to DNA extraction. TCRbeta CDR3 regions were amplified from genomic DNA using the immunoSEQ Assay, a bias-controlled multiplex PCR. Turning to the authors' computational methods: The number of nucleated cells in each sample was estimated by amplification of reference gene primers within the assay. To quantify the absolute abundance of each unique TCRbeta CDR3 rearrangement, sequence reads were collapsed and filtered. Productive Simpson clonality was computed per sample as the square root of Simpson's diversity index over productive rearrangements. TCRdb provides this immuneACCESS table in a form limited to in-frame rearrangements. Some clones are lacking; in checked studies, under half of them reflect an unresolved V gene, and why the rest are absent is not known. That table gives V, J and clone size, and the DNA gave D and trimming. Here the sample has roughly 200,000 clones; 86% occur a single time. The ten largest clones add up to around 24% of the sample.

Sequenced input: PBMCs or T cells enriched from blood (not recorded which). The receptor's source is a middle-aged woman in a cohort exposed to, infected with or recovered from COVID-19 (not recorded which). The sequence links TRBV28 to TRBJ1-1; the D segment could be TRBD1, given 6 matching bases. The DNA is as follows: TGTGCCAGCTCGGGTAGGGGAGGGGGGAACACTGAAGCTTTCTTT. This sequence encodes CASSGRGGGNTEAFF.